This is a list of T cell receptor beta chains from one sample in a study of beta chain features in type 1 diabetes. The method was immunoSEQ multiplex PCR; TCRdb's version includes in-frame clones alone and lacks a portion of them. The sample includes more than 250,000 clones, 24% of them seen just once. Material: naive CD4+ T cells from blood. The origin of the receptors is a woman between 25 and 40 years old with type 1 diabetes. Both conserved end residues are part of each CDR3. Fields, in order: clone size, J gene, D gene, V gene, CDR3 protein, CDR3 DNA. D genes are given only for firm matches. Not every row has a clone size; where given, it reads once, few, many or a size class.

- | TRBJ1-1 | - | TRBV18 | CASSPVQGGNTEAFF | TGTGCCAGCTCACCAGTCCAGGGAGGGAACACTGAAGCTTTCTTT
few | TRBJ1-5 | TRBD1 | TRBV28 | CASRPQGATNQPQHF | TGTGCCAGCAGGCCCCAGGGGGCCACGAATCAGCCCCAGCATTTT
- | TRBJ2-1 | TRBD1 | TRBV4-2 | CASSQAGTGYNEQFF | TGTGCCAGCAGCCAAGCCGGGACAGGCTACAATGAGCAGTTCTTC
- | TRBJ2-1 | - | TRBV19 | CASSIVGSFDEQFF | TGTGCCAGTAGTATAGTTGGGAGCTTCGATGAGCAGTTCTTC
- | TRBJ1-1 | TRBD1 | TRBV18 | CASSPRTGRNTEAFF | TGTGCCAGCTCACCTAGGACAGGGAGGAACACTGAAGCTTTCTTT
- | TRBJ2-2 | - | TRBV13 | CASSLRSRELFF | TGTGCCAGCAGCTTGCGCTCGCGGGAGCTGTTTTTT
- | TRBJ2-3 | - | TRBV28 | CATLGGTPGPSTDTQYF | TGTGCCACCTTAGGGGGAACACCGGGCCCCAGCACAGATACGCAGTATTTT
- | TRBJ2-5 | - | TRBV5-4 | CASRKDIQETQYF | TGTGCCAGCAGAAAGGACATCCAAGAGACCCAGTACTTC
- | TRBJ2-7 | - | TRBV28 | CASSFRQAFSYEQYF | TGTGCCAGCAGTTTTAGGCAGGCCTTCTCCTACGAGCAGTACTTC
few | TRBJ1-1 | - | TRBV11-2 | CASSFADREAFF | TGTGCCAGCAGCTTCGCAGACAGGGAAGCTTTCTTT
- | TRBJ1-2 | - | TRBV19 | CASTFLGWYTF | TGTGCCAGTACATTCCTGGGCTGGTACACCTTC
- | TRBJ2-1 | TRBD2 | TRBV28 | CASKRLAGTYNEQFF | TGTGCCAGCAAGAGACTAGCGGGAACCTACAATGAGCAGTTCTTC
- | TRBJ2-1 | - | TRBV2 | CASSDRWPPSEQFF | TGTGCCAGCAGTGACCGCTGGCCCCCGTCTGAGCAGTTCTTC
few | TRBJ2-7 | - | TRBV28 | CASLRDSPYEQYF | TGTGCCAGCCTCCGGGACTCCCCCTACGAGCAGTACTTC
- | TRBJ2-1 | TRBD2 | TRBV5-1 | CASSLGGGSSYNEQFF | TGCGCCAGCAGCTTGGGAGGCGGGAGCTCCTACAATGAGCAGTTCTTC
- | TRBJ2-5 | - | TRBV5-8 | CASSLGPSWGGTQYF | TGTGCCAGCAGCTTGGGGCCCAGCTGGGGAGGGACCCAGTACTTC
- | TRBJ2-5 | TRBD1 | TRBV11-2 | CASSFTGGLETQYF | TGTGCCAGCAGCTTTACAGGGGGCTTGGAGACCCAGTACTTC
few | TRBJ1-1 | - | TRBV28 | CASSISYEGIAEAFF | TGTGCCAGCAGTATCAGTTATGAGGGTATCGCTGAAGCTTTCTTT
few | TRBJ2-1 | - | TRBV7-2 | CASSFGTPYNEQFF | TGTGCCAGCAGCTTTGGGACTCCCTACAATGAGCAGTTCTTC
- | TRBJ2-3 | - | TRBV29-1 | CSFRTGWGQYF | TGCAGCTTTCGGACTGGGTGGGGGCAGTATTTT
few | TRBJ2-3 | TRBD2 | TRBV30 | CAWSAGTSGIDTQYF | TGTGCCTGGAGTGCCGGGACTAGCGGGATAGATACGCAGTATTTT
few | TRBJ1-2 | - | TRBV9 | CASSVVGGPTGYTF | TGTGCCAGCAGCGTAGTAGGGGGTCCGACTGGCTACACCTTC
- | TRBJ1-2 | - | TRBV5-1 | CASSDGGSNYGYTF | TGCGCCAGCTCCGACGGAGGCTCTAACTATGGCTACACCTTC